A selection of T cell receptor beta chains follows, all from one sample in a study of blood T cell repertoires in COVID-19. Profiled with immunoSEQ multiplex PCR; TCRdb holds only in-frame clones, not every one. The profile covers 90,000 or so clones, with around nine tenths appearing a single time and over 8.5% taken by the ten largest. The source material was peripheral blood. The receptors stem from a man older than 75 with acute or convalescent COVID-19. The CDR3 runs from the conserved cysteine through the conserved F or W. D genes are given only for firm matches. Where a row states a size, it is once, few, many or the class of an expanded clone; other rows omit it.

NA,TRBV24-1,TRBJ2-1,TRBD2,CATSPSGLAGGRGNEQFF,TGTGCCACCAGTCCCTCAGGACTAGCGGGAGGGCGGGGAAATGAGCAGTTCTTC
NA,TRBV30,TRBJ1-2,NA,CAWYAQVGGYTF,TGTGCCTGGTACGCGCAGGTTGGGGGCTACACCTTC
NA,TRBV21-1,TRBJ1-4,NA,CASSKRQGQGSEKLFF,TGTGCCAGCAGCAAACGGCAGGGACAGGGAAGCGAAAAACTGTTTTTT
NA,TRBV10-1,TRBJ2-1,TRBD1,CASSRRGGMTYNEQFF,TGCGCCAGCTCTCGGCGAGGGGGCATGACCTACAATGAGCAGTTCTTC
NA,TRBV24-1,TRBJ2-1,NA,CATSSRNNEQFF,TGTGCCACCAGTAGCAGGAACAATGAGCAGTTCTTC
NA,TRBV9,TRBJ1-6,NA,CASSDSSSYNSPLHF,TGTGCCAGCAGCGACAGTAGCTCCTATAATTCACCCCTCCACTTT
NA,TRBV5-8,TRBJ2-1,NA,CASSLQEGLAGYEQFF,TGTGCCAGCAGCTTGCAGGAGGGGTTGGCGGGATATGAGCAGTTCTTC
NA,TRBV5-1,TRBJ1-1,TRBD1,CASRVAGGTEAFF,TGCGCCAGCAGGGTGGCAGGGGGCACTGAAGCTTTCTTT
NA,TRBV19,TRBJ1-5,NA,CASSINEKLNQPQHF,TGTGCCAGTAGTATCAATGAGAAACTTAATCAGCCCCAGCATTTT
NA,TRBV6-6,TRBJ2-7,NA,CASSYSGTYEQYF,TGTGCCAGCAGTTACTCCGGGACCTACGAGCAGTACTTC
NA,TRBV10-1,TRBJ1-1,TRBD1,CASSEWDRSEAFF,TGCGCCAGCAGTGAGTGGGACAGGAGTGAAGCTTTCTTT
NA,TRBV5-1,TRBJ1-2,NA,CASSPDRGGYTF,TGCGCCAGCAGCCCCGACCGAGGAGGCTACACCTTC
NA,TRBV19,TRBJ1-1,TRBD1,CASSILGQGVAEAFF,TGTGCCAGTAGTATTCTAGGACAGGGTGTTGCTGAAGCTTTCTTT
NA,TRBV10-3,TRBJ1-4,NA,CAIRPGSPKGLDEKLFF,TGTGCCATCAGACCCGGGTCCCCTAAGGGGTTAGATGAAAAACTGTTTTTT
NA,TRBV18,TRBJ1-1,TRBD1,CASSPRGQGSPPPAFF,TGTGCCAGCTCACCCCGGGGACAGGGTTCCCCTCCCCCGGCTTTCTTT
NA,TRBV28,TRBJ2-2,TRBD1,CASSPPGTEYTGELFF,TGTGCCAGCAGCCCTCCAGGGACAGAGTACACCGGGGAGCTGTTTTTT
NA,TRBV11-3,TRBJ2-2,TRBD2,CASRQLAGEVTGELFF,TGTGCCAGCAGACAACTAGCGGGAGAGGTCACCGGGGAGCTGTTTTTT
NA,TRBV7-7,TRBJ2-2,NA,CASSLGRTDTGELFF,TGTGCCAGCAGCTTAGGCAGGACAGACACCGGGGAGCTGTTTTTT
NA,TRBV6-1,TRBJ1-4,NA,CASSEAGFANEKLFF,TGTGCCAGCAGTGAGGCGGGGTTTGCTAATGAAAAACTGTTTTTT
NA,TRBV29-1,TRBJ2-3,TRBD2,CSVESRSPSAAGDTDTQYF,TGCAGCGTTGAGTCCCGGTCCCCTAGTGCGGCGGGGGACACAGATACGCAGTATTTT
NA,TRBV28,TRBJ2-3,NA,CASSMERVSTDTQYF,TGTGCCAGCAGTATGGAGCGGGTTAGCACAGATACGCAGTATTTT
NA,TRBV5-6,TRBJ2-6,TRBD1,CASSWTRDRDLRANVLTF,TGTGCCAGCAGTTGGACACGGGACAGGGACCTTCGGGCCAACGTCCTGACTTTC
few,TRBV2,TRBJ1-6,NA,CASTTRAGGTPLHF,TGTGCCAGCACTACGCGGGCGGGGGGTACACCCCTCCACTTT
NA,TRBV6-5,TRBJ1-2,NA,CASISLANYGYTF,TGTGCCAGCATTTCGCTAGCTAACTATGGCTACACCTTC
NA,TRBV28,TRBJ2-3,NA,CASSSRSDTQYF,TGTGCCAGCAGTTCCCGTTCGGATACGCAGTATTTT
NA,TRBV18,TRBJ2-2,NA,CASSPPLEGTGELFF,TGTGCCAGCTCACCACCATTGGAGGGAACCGGGGAGCTGTTTTTT